This T cell receptor beta chain came from a study of CD8+CD57+ T cells in acquired aplastic anemia (dated by TCRdb to the late 2010s). As for the study more broadly: On average, sorted CD4+ and CD8+ cells yielded 3.2 ug of extracted DNA, with a range of about 0.19 to 30 ug. CD8+CD57+ expansion was defined as a frequency above the mean frequency observed in healthy subjects. Overall study outcomes, separate from this receptor: About 28 CD8+ CDR3 sequences were found in both patients and controls but appeared to be highly expressed in patients and within the immunodominant clones of the patients. CD8+ Simpson's diversity did not differ significantly between patients and healthy controls (P=0.060).

Profiling of TCR beta VDJ combinations and CDR3 sequences used genomic DNA as the template. TCR repertoire sequencing was run on an Illumina HiSeq 2000. The study's processing was this. Repertoires were assessed using TRBV/TRBJ rearrangement plots, CDR3 size and DJ length profiles, and Simpson's diversity index. The most abundant DNA sequence in the deep sequencing data was taken as the immunodominant clone. CDR3 amino acid sequences were screened for sharing across subjects and compared with published repertoires and the VDJdb database. In-frame beta chains were kept once TCRdb had trimmed the public reads at Q25 with fastp and called clones with MiXCR. Entries are consolidated by CDR3 protein sequence, retaining the most common genes and DNA. These V and J calls rely on TCRdb rather than the paper's analysis. Present in this sample are 75,000 to 80,000 distinct CDR3 sequences, about 70% of which were seen just once. Approximately 80% of the sample is taken by the ten largest.

The CDR3 measures 16 amino acids from cysteine to phenylalanine. Kept here is only the CDR3 DNA, which spans 48 bases and is read in frame from base 1. CDR1 SGHRS and CDR2 YFSETQ are derived from the germline V gene. Trimming at the junction amounts to 6 bases on V and 4 bases on J, and the germline ends lie 23 bases apart. Patients chosen for sequencing had shown expansion of CD8+CD57+ cells by flow cytometry. Severe acquired aplastic anemia was diagnosed in all patients according to International Study of Aplastic Anemia and Agranulocytosis and Camitta criteria. No therapy had been received by the patients at the time of blood sampling. TCR repertoires of sorted CD4+ and CD8+ blood T cells from severe aplastic anemia patients and healthy subjects were deep-sequenced in the study. In the USA, patient enrollment took place under clinicaltrials.gov protocols 00001620, 01623167, 00001397, 00071045, 00081523 and 00961064. Ficoll-Paque density gradient centrifugation was used to isolate peripheral blood mononuclear cells. Before DNA was extracted, CD4+ and CD8+ T cells were sorted using either FACS or magnetic beads.

This clonotype was seen at least ten times. Its antigen remains undetermined. The sample holds no much larger clone one base away, and base qualities are not on file. This TCR came from a human donor with aplastic anemia. The chain is encoded by TRBV5-1 joined to TRBJ2-7; a tentative D call is TRBD1 (6 bases match). Sequenced material: sorted CD4+, CD8+, or CD8+CD57+ T cells (not recorded which) from PBMCs. The CDR3 region: CASTTRMGAYVYEQYF. The DNA sequence is as follows: TGCGCCAGCACCACAAGAATGGGGGCCTATGTATACGAGCAGTACTTC.